The entry that follows covers one TCR beta chain sequence. No antigen is known for it. The data originate from a study of yellow fever vaccine responses in identical twins. Study results and limitations: Twins showed a vaccine T cell response that reportedly seemed partly convergent, partly personalized.

Trimming removed 4 bases from V and 0 bases from J, with 16 bases in between. Germline V lookup: CDR1 DFQATT, CDR2 SNEGSKA (reference sequence). CDR3 size: 17 residues. Using its own MiXCR run on the RT-PCR reads, TCRdb lists one record per CDR3 protein. Among around 2,300 distinct CDR3 sequences, under 90% were seen once, and the ten largest hold 4.5% to 6%. The clonotype originates from a woman aged 18-35 years who received the yellow fever vaccine. J is TRBJ2-6 and V is TRBV20-1, with D possibly being TRBD1 (5 bases). The sample here was T cells from blood (PBMCs), unsorted or a sorted subset (not recorded which), taken before or after yellow fever vaccination (not recorded which). The CDR3 protein is CSATPRVGDSGANVLTF. Here the CDR3 DNA reads TGCAGTGCTACCCCTCGGGTAGGGGACTCTGGGGCCAACGTCCTGACTTTC.